A single sample gave rise to the 28 T cell receptor beta chains below, sequenced in a study of blood T cell repertoires in COVID-19. Generated by immunoSEQ multiplex PCR, the TCRdb table keeps only in-frame clones and is missing some. Of fewer than 300,000 clones listed, roughly nine tenths were seen once; the top ten hold more than 10%. The specimen was peripheral blood. The receptor set was obtained from a woman in her 30s with COVID-19, enrolled during active disease.

DNA for the CDR3: TGTGCCAGTAGTATACATTCCCATGGGAGCGGACCCTACAATGAGCAGTTCTTC. Its protein is CASSIHSHGSGPYNEQFF. V gene TRBV19 combines with J gene TRBJ2-1; D may be TRBD2 (5 bases). Germline CDR1 and CDR2: LNHDA and SQIVND (reference sequence). This CDR3 contains 18 residues. V was clipped by 2 bases and J by 2 bases, with 19 bases between them.

The chain links TRBV14 to TRBJ1-1, with unresolved D. V shed 4 bases and J shed 2 bases, with 14 bases lying between them. The CDR3 runs 15 residues. Germline V gives CDR1 SGHDN, CDR2 FVKESK. The CDR3 region has the DNA TGTGCCAGCAGCCCTCAACGGCGGGATAACACTGAAGCTTTCTTT. This sequence encodes CASSPQRRDNTEAFF.

The chain links TRBV6-5 to TRBJ1-5; D might be TRBD1 (6 bases). Trimming left V 6 bases short and J 6 bases short, with 12 bases between. CDR3 length equals 13 residues. Looked up from germline, CDR1 is MNHEY and CDR2 is SVGAGI. The CDR3 reads CASRDRGSQPQHF. The CDR3 nucleotides are TGTGCCAGCAGGGATAGGGGGAGTCAGCCCCAGCATTTT.

The V call is TRBV5-1, the J call TRBJ2-1, with TRBD2 matching 8 bases. CDR3 length equals 18 residues. Germline CDR1 and CDR2: SGHRS and YFSETQ. With 0 bases clipped from V and 2 bases from J, the junction kept 10 bases outside the gene matches. This chain's CDR3 is CASSLGAGGPSPYNEQFF. The CDR3 DNA sequence: TGCGCCAGCAGCTTGGGTGCGGGGGGCCCTTCCCCCTACAATGAGCAGTTCTTC.

The rearrangement joins TRBV5-1 to TRBJ1-2; 7 bases are shared with TRBD1. The germline gives CDR1 SGHRS, CDR2 YFSETQ. The CDR3 sequence is 14 residues long. After removal of 3 bases from V and 6 bases from J, the junction contained 8 bases not matched to a gene. In DNA, the CDR3 is TGCGCCAGCAGCTCCACAGGGGTTTGGGATGGCTACACCTTC. It translates to CASSSTGVWDGYTF. The entire variable domain, with the rest obtained from reference TRBV5-1 and TRBJ1-2, is as follows: KAGVTQTPRYLIKTRGQQVTLSCSPISGHRSVSWYQQTPGQGLQFLFEYFSETQRNKGNFPGRFSGRQFSNSRSEMNVSTLELGDSALYLCASSSTGVWDGYTFGSGTRLTVV.

The CDR3 sequence is CASSPLEVSYNSPLHF. DNA of the CDR3: TGTGCCAGCAGCCCCCTTGAGGTTTCCTATAATTCACCCCTCCACTTT. This rearrangement joins TRBV5-6 to TRBJ1-6; D is unclear. Trimming shortened V by 4 bases and J by 1 base, and 12 bases separated the two germline ends. CDR1 and CDR2 from the germline V gene are SGHDT and YYEEEE. The CDR3 covers 16 residues.

This chain joins TRBV6-5 and TRBJ1-2; D may be TRBD1 (5 bases). The CDR3 sequence is 14 residues long. V was cut by 6 bases and J by 5 bases, with 16 bases left in between. Looked up from germline, CDR1 is MNHEY and CDR2 is SVGAGI. For the CDR3, the DNA is TGTGCCAGCAGAAGTGACAGCGGGCCTTATGGCTACACCTTC. The encoded protein is CASRSDSGPYGYTF.

This clone was seen only once. The V gene is TRBV11-2, the J gene TRBJ2-1; 9 bases agree with TRBD2. The CDR3 has 15 residues. CDR1 and CDR2 (germline): SGHAT, FQNNGV. Losses at the gene ends were 5 bases for V and 10 bases for J; bases not matched to a gene: 12. For the CDR3, the DNA is TGTGCCAGCAGCCCGTGGTGGCTAGCGGGGAAGGAGCAGTTCTTC. It translates to CASSPWWLAGKEQFF.

This clone was picked up a small number of times. The CDR3 bases are TGTGCCAGCAGCTTGGATTGGAGGGAGCAGTTCTTC. Translating gives CASSLDWREQFF. The chain uses TRBV5-4 and TRBJ2-1; a possible D gene is TRBD2 (5 bases). V was cut by 0 bases and J by 10 bases, with 8 bases left in between. CDR3 length: 12 amino acids. Germline V gene lookup returns CDR1 SGHNT and CDR2 YYREEE (reference sequence).

The J gene is TRBJ1-2, the V gene TRBV14; weak D call: TRBD1 (5 bases). The germline V gene has CDR1 SGHDN and CDR2 FVKESK. V lost 1 base, J lost 5 bases, and 14 bases lay in between. The CDR3 spans 15 residues. The CDR3 DNA is TGTGCCAGCAGCCAAGCCGCAGGGCTCCGATATGGCTACACCTTC. It specifies CASSQAAGLRYGYTF.

The genes are TRBV19 and TRBJ2-3; D is possibly TRBD2 (5 bases). The CDR3 is made up of 13 amino acids. Germline V gives CDR1 LNHDA, CDR2 SQIVND (reference sequence). V lost 7 bases, J lost 3 bases, and 11 bases lay in between. Written as DNA, the CDR3 is TGTGCCAGTAAATTAACGGGAACAGATACGCAGTATTTT. Amino acid sequence: CASKLTGTDTQYF.

V and J are TRBV19 and TRBJ1-1; D may be TRBD1 (5 bases). V gave up 7 bases and J gave up 3 bases, with 6 bases separating them. CDR1 is LNHDA, CDR2 SQIVND, per germline (reference sequence). The CDR3 runs to 11 residues. The CDR3 protein is CASKGDTEAFF. The CDR3 DNA is TGTGCCAGTAAAGGGGACACTGAAGCTTTCTTT.

This clone has only a few counts. The CDR3 loop reads CASSLAPGNTGELFF. Written as DNA, the CDR3 is TGCGCCAGCAGCTTGGCCCCGGGGAACACCGGGGAGCTGTTTTTT. The V and J genes are TRBV5-1 and TRBJ2-2; D unclear. The germline V and J ends were trimmed by 0 bases and 1 base, with 7 bases remaining between them. CDR1 and CDR2 from the germline V gene are SGHRS and YFSETQ. This CDR3 region has 15 residues.

This clone was counted only a few times. The chain joins TRBV7-9 to TRBJ2-1; D is unclear. Germline V lookup: CDR1 SEHNR, CDR2 FQNEAQ (reference sequence). V lost 5 bases and J lost 6, with 14 bases in between. The CDR3 is 14 residues long. CDR3 sequence: CASSIGPARNEQFF. In DNA, the CDR3 is TGTGCCAGCAGCATTGGGCCGGCCCGCAATGAGCAGTTCTTC.

V gene TRBV6-2 or TRBV6-3 combines with J gene TRBJ2-7; 7 positions agree with TRBD2. This CDR3 has 13 residues. J lost 6 bases, V lost 4 bases, and 6 bases had no gene match. The germline gives CDR1 MNHEY, CDR2 SVGEGT. As DNA, the CDR3 is TGTGCCAGCAGTTCTCGGACGGGGGGCGAGCAGTACTTC. It translates to CASSSRTGGEQYF.

The chain combines TRBV7-8 with TRBJ2-2; TRBD2 matches at 13 bases. The CDR3 is 18 amino acids. Germline CDR1 and CDR2: SGHVS and FQNEAQ. Unmatched junction bases numbered 8, after V lost 7 bases and J lost 0 bases. CDR3 sequence reads: CASNAGLAGSANTGELFF. The CDR3 nucleotides read TGTGCCAGCAACGCGGGACTAGCGGGGTCCGCGAACACCGGGGAGCTGTTTTTT.

This sequence joins TRBV5-4 and TRBJ2-3; TRBD2 matches 14 bases. CDR1 is SGHNT and CDR2 is YYREEE in the germline V gene (reference sequence). With 4 bases clipped from V and 5 bases from J, the junction kept 9 bases outside the gene matches. The CDR3 covers 17 residues. CDR3 sequence (DNA): TGTGCCAGCAGCACAAAGACTAGCGGGGGGGGTGAAGATACGCAGTATTTT. It encodes CASSTKTSGGGEDTQYF.

This chain links TRBV14 with TRBJ2-5; 9 positions match TRBD1. CDR3 length: 16 residues. The V gene's germline CDR1 is SGHDN and CDR2 FVKESK. Trimming took 4 bases from V and 2 from J; bases not matched to a gene: 8. The CDR3 spells CASSPAGGTGQETQYF. DNA of the CDR3: TGTGCCAGCAGCCCAGCAGGTGGGACAGGGCAAGAGACCCAGTACTTC.

The chain joins TRBV4-2 to TRBJ2-3; 10 nucleotides align to TRBD2. The CDR3 runs to 18 residues. Trimming took 1 base from V and 2 from J; bases not matched to a gene: 9. Germline assignment: CDR1 LGHNA and CDR2 YNFKEQ. The CDR3 region has the DNA TGTGCCAGCAGCCAAGGAGTTGGTAGCGGGGGGACCACAGATACGCAGTATTTT. Protein sequence: CASSQGVGSGGTTDTQYF.

The chain is built from TRBV7-7 and TRBJ2-1, with 8 positions matching TRBD2. J gave up 6 bases and V 3 bases, and 4 bases lay outside the gene matches. Germline CDR1 SSHAT, CDR2 FNYEAQ (reference sequence). The CDR3 length is 14 residues. The CDR3 loop reads CASSFTGTSNEQFF. The DNA of the CDR3 is TGTGCCAGCAGCTTCACCGGGACTAGCAATGAGCAGTTCTTC.

V gene TRBV5-6 combines with J gene TRBJ2-1, with 8 bases fitting TRBD2. CDR1 and CDR2 (germline): SGHDT, YYEEEE. With 4 bases clipped from V and 8 bases from J, the junction kept 8 bases outside the gene matches. The CDR3 has 14 residues. The CDR3 sequence is CASSQYGLAYEQFF. CDR3 DNA: TGTGCCAGCAGCCAATACGGACTAGCCTATGAGCAGTTCTTC.

The gene calls are TRBV18 and TRBJ1-1; a weak D match, TRBD1 (5 bases). Trimming shortened V by 5 bases and J by 2 bases, and 24 bases separated the two germline ends. The CDR3 has 18 amino acids. Germline V gene lookup returns CDR1 KGHSH and CDR2 LQKENI. The CDR3 nucleotides read TGTGCCAGCTCATTCTCGGGATGGGGGGTCGTTGGAAACACTGAAGCTTTCTTT. This encodes CASSFSGWGVVGNTEAFF.

The chain joins TRBV3-1 (or the pseudogene TRBV3-2) to TRBJ1-3; D not certain. The germline V gene has CDR1 LGHDT and CDR2 YNNKEL (reference sequence). V was clipped by 6 bases and J by 0 bases, with 18 bases between them. The CDR3 is made up of 17 amino acids. The CDR3, as DNA: TGTGCCAGCAGTCCACAAGCCGTGGGGAGCTCTGGAAACACCATATATTTT. Its translation is CASSPQAVGSSGNTIYF.

This clone was observed a handful of times. The CDR3 loop reads CASSDTTDGDGELFF. The CDR3, as DNA: TGTGCCAGCAGCGACACGACGGACGGGGACGGGGAGCTGTTTTTT. The genes are TRBV3-1 (or the pseudogene TRBV3-2) and TRBJ2-2; a weak D match, TRBD2 (5 bases). V lost 5 bases, J lost 7 bases, and 17 bases lay in between. This CDR3 spans 15 amino acids. Germline lookup yields CDR1 LGHDT and CDR2 YNNKEL (reference sequence).

V and J are TRBV13 and TRBJ1-2, with 9 bases that match TRBD1. Germline loops: CDR1 PRHDT, CDR2 FYEKMQ (reference sequence). After removal of 5 bases from V and 8 bases from J, the junction contained 12 bases not matched to a gene. This CDR3 has 15 residues. As DNA, the CDR3 is TGTGCCAGCAGCCCCCGGACAGGGGTCGGTGTAGGCTACACCTTC. Translating gives CASSPRTGVGVGYTF.

V is TRBV23-1 and J is TRBJ2-4; 7 bases match TRBD1. Being an ORF, TRBV23-1 has a function that is uncertain. V was pared by 1 base and J by 7 bases, with 7 bases of the junction left unmatched. This CDR3 spans 15 amino acids. The CDR3 region is CASSQCDRAMNIQYF. The DNA for the CDR3 is TGCGCCAGCAGTCAATGCGACAGGGCCATGAACATTCAGTACTTC.

This chain links TRBV24-1 with TRBJ1-2; TRBD1 matches at 7 bases. The junction had 8 bases not matched to a gene; V was cut back by 3 bases and J by 8 bases. The CDR3 is 14 amino acids. Per germline, CDR1 KGHDR and CDR2 SFDVKD. CDR3 sequence (DNA): TGTGCCACCAGTGATGGTGAGGGGGCGCGGGGCTACACCTTC. As protein: CATSDGEGARGYTF.

DNA of the CDR3: TGTGCCAGCAGTTTTGGGGGACAGGGAGGGACCCAGTACTTC. It encodes CASSFGGQGGTQYF. The J gene is TRBJ2-5, the V gene TRBV27; the match to TRBD1 covers 9 bases. This CDR3 spans 14 amino acids. The germline CDR1 and CDR2 sequences are MNHEY and SMNVEV (reference sequence). V lost 3 bases, J lost 7 bases, and 6 bases stayed unmatched.